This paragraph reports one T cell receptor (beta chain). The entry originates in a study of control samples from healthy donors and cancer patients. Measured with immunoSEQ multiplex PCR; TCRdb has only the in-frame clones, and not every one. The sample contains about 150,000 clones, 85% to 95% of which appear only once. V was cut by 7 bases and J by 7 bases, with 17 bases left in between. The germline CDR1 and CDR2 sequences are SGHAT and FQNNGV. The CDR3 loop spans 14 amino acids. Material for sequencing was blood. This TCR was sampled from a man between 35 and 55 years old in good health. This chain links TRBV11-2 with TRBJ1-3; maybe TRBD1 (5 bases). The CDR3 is CASTLTAGGNTIYF. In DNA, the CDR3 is TGTGCCAGCACGTTAACGGCGGGGGGGAACACCATATATTTT. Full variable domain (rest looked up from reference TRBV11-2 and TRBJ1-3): EAGVAQSPRYKIIEKRQSVAFWCNPISGHATLYWYQQILGQGPKLLIQFQNNGVVDDSQLPKDRFSAERLKGVDSTLKIQPAKLEDSAVYLCASTLTAGGNTIYFGEGSWLTVV.